One and the same sample provided the 32 T cell receptor beta chains below, sequenced in a study of cytomegalovirus exposure and HLA in healthy donors. Primers: 60 Vbeta forward and 13 Jbeta reverse. Method: immunoSEQ multiplex PCR; TCRdb's copy keeps in-frame clones and lacks some. Of some 75,000 clones in the sample, 78% were seen once. Sequencing input: PBMCs. These receptors were collected from a man aged 18-30 years in good health and CMV-seropositive.

V and J are TRBV13 and TRBJ2-6, with 9 bases matching TRBD2. The germline CDR1 and CDR2 sequences are PRHDT and FYEKMQ (reference sequence). V lost 5 bases to trimming and J lost 1 base; unmatched junction nucleotides: 21. This CDR3 region has 22 residues. In DNA, the CDR3 is TGTGCCAGCAGCCCATCCCTCCGCTCGCTAGCGGGACTATCTTCTGGGGCCAACGTCCTGACTTTC. It codes for CASSPSLRSLAGLSSGANVLTF.

V and J are TRBV4-1 and TRBJ2-5, with 7 bases identical to TRBD2. Unmatched junction bases numbered 6, after V lost 1 base and J lost 1 base. Germline V gene lookup returns CDR1 MGHRA and CDR2 YSYEKL. The CDR3 loop spans 16 amino acids. The CDR3 DNA reads TGCGCCAGCAGCCAAGGGATAGCGGGCTTCCAAGAGACCCAGTACTTC. Translated, it gives CASSQGIAGFQETQYF.

J is TRBJ2-2 and V is TRBV18; D remains ambiguous. Germline CDR1 and CDR2: KGHSH and LQKENI. V lost 3 bases to trimming and J lost 1 base, with 6 bases between them. CDR3 length: 14 amino acids. Written as DNA, the CDR3 is TGTGCCAGCTCACCGATAGTGAACACCGGGGAGCTGTTTTTT. Amino acid sequence: CASSPIVNTGELFF.

The gene calls are TRBV29-1 and TRBJ2-7; D gene uncertain. With 3 bases removed from V and 6 bases from J, the gap between germline ends came to 9 bases. Germline values: CDR1 SQVTM, CDR2 ANQGSEA. CDR3 length equals 11 residues. Here the CDR3 DNA reads TGCAGCGTTGATGGAACGGGCGAGCAGTACTTC. Translated: CSVDGTGEQYF.

This rearrangement joins TRBV28 to TRBJ2-1, with unresolved D. This CDR3 is built from 11 residues. The V end was cut by 2 bases, the J end by 8 bases, with 4 bases between. Germline CDR1 MDHEN, CDR2 SYDVKM. The CDR3 here is CASSLIYEQFF. In DNA form, the CDR3 reads TGTGCCAGCAGTTTAATATATGAGCAGTTCTTC.

This clone was seen only once. This chain connects TRBV6-5 to TRBJ2-1; 11 positions match TRBD2. The CDR3 loop spans 14 amino acids. Germline trimming cut 7 bases from V and 8 bases from J; bases unmatched to any gene: 7. CDR1 is MNHEY, CDR2 SVGAGI, per germline. The CDR3: CASKIAGGRHEQFF. CDR3 sequence (DNA): TGTGCCAGCAAAATAGCGGGAGGGCGTCATGAGCAGTTCTTC.

The chain employs TRBV4-1 and TRBJ2-6, with TRBD1 matching over 7 bases. In germline, CDR1 is MGHRA, CDR2 YSYEKL. The trim removed 4 bases at V and 4 bases at J, leaving 10 bases unmatched. The CDR3 runs to 17 residues. The CDR3 region has the DNA TGCGCCAGCAGCCGGCTTACACAGGGGACCGGGGCCAACGTCCTGACTTTC. This sequence encodes CASSRLTQGTGANVLTF.

V and J are TRBV29-1 and TRBJ2-5; tentatively, D is TRBD1 (7 bases). The CDR3 contains 15 residues. Deletions cut 1 base from V and 4 bases from J, with 16 bases between. In germline, CDR1 is SQVTM, CDR2 ANQGSEA. CDR3 loop: CSVEGWAGGGETQYF. CDR3 nucleotide sequence: TGCAGCGTTGAAGGATGGGCAGGGGGAGGAGAGACCCAGTACTTC.

The chain uses TRBV6-4 and TRBJ2-6; the match to TRBD2 covers 10 bases. CDR1 and CDR2 (germline): MRHNA, SNTAGT. The CDR3 extends over 18 amino acids. V lost 6 bases to trimming and J lost 1 base; unmatched junction nucleotides: 9. CDR3 nucleotides: TGTGCCAGCAGCCTCGGGACTAGCGATGAGTCTGGGGCCAACGTCCTGACTTTC. Protein sequence: CASSLGTSDESGANVLTF.

The rearrangement uses TRBV6-5 and TRBJ1-3, with D perhaps matching TRBD1 (6 bases). The V gene lost 0 bases and the J gene lost 1 base, with 10 bases spanning the gap. CDR3 length: 16 amino acids. Germline V gene lookup returns CDR1 MNHEY and CDR2 SVGAGI. The CDR3 sequence is CASSYSWQGSGNTIYF. The CDR3 DNA follows: TGTGCCAGCAGTTACTCGTGGCAGGGGTCTGGAAACACCATATATTTT.

The J gene is TRBJ1-2, the V gene TRBV28; D remains unclear. Trimming left V 5 bases short and J 5 bases short, with 9 bases between. The CDR3 has 12 residues. Germline CDR1 and CDR2: MDHEN and SYDVKM. Here the CDR3 reads CASSPGSYGYTF. CDR3 DNA sequence: TGTGCCAGCAGTCCGGGGTCTTATGGCTACACCTTC.

This sequence joins TRBV7-3 and TRBJ1-5; D is possibly TRBD1 (6 bases). The V end lost 0 bases, the J end lost 5 bases, and 8 bases lay between the germline ends. In germline, CDR1 is SGHTA, CDR2 FQGTGA. This CDR3 contains 14 residues. The CDR3, as DNA: TGTGCCAGCAGCTTAACTGGGGGCGATCAGCCCCAGCATTTT. Its translation is CASSLTGGDQPQHF. Full variable domain (rest looked up from reference TRBV7-3 and TRBJ1-5): GAGVSQTPSNKVTEKGKYVELRCDPISGHTALYWYRQSLGQGPEFLIYFQGTGAADDSGLPNDRFFAVRPEGSVSTLKIQRTERGDSAVYLCASSLTGGDQPQHFGDGTRLSIL.

J is TRBJ2-2 and V is TRBV27; tentatively, D is TRBD2 (5 bases). Germline V gene lookup returns CDR1 MNHEY and CDR2 SMNVEV (reference sequence). The CDR3 contains 13 residues. V dropped 6 bases and J dropped 8 bases, with 13 bases sitting between them. CDR3 in amino acids: CASRDSPGGELFF. The CDR3 region has the DNA TGTGCCAGCAGGGACTCCCCGGGAGGGGAGCTGTTTTTT.

In this sample, this clone turned up once. The rearrangement uses TRBV5-4 and TRBJ2-5, with 7 bases that match TRBD2. This CDR3 region has 18 residues. Unmatched junction bases numbered 17, after V lost 3 bases and J lost 3 bases. The germline V gene encodes CDR1 SGHNT and CDR2 YYREEE (reference sequence). The CDR3 sequence is CASSWEAGSLIGEETQYF. CDR3 nucleotides: TGTGCCAGCAGCTGGGAAGCGGGGTCGCTCATAGGTGAAGAGACCCAGTACTTC.

This clone was picked up one time. The chain has TRBV27 and TRBJ2-2, with D perhaps TRBD1 (6 bases). Germline loops: CDR1 MNHEY, CDR2 SMNVEV (reference sequence). CDR3 length equals 12 residues. Trimming cost V 3 bases and J 8 bases, with 7 bases left between them. The CDR3 DNA reads as TGTGCCAGCAGTTTCGGGACAGGGGAGCTGTTTTTT. It translates to CASSFGTGELFF.

V usage is TRBV27 and J usage is TRBJ2-7; TRBD2 aligns across 7 bases. Germline CDR1 MNHEY, CDR2 SMNVEV (reference sequence). The CDR3 covers 14 residues. V lost 6 bases, J lost 3 bases, and 8 bases stayed unmatched. This chain's CDR3 is CASSTLAEHYEQYF. CDR3 DNA sequence: TGTGCCAGCAGCACCCTAGCGGAACACTACGAGCAGTACTTC.

This clone turned up a few times. The chain couples TRBV6-9 to TRBJ2-7; a possible D gene is TRBD2 (7 bases). CDR1 and CDR2 from the germline V gene are MNHGY and SVAAGI. Trimming cost V 7 bases and J 7 bases, with 17 bases left between them. CDR3 length: 13 amino acids. Written as DNA, the CDR3 is TGTGCCAGCACTTTTCGGGGGGCGGGGGAGCAGTACTTC. Translated: CASTFRGAGEQYF.

The chain couples TRBV6-1 to TRBJ2-3, with a tentative D call TRBD2 (5 bases). The germline V and J ends were trimmed by 6 bases and 11 bases, with 15 bases remaining between them. The germline CDR1 and CDR2 sequences are MNHNS and SASEGT. The CDR3 totals 12 residues. This CDR3 reads CASSPKGGGQYF. The CDR3 bases are TGTGCCAGCAGCCCCAAGGGTGGAGGGCAGTATTTT.

The V gene is TRBV9, the J gene TRBJ1-2; possibly TRBD1 for D (6 bases). Looked up from germline, CDR1 is SGDLS and CDR2 is YYNGEE. V lost 4 bases, J lost 5 bases, and 18 bases lay in between. The CDR3 is 15 amino acids. This CDR3 reads CASSQGSWGFYGYTF. The CDR3 bases are TGTGCCAGCAGCCAGGGGTCGTGGGGGTTTTATGGCTACACCTTC.

The chain employs TRBV28 and TRBJ2-1, with 8 bases that match TRBD2. Germline CDR1 MDHEN, CDR2 SYDVKM. The J segment lost 7 bases and the V segment lost 11 bases, leaving 7 bases of the junction unmatched. This CDR3 comprises 12 residues. CDR3 sequence (DNA): TGTGCCGGGGGGGGGACTAGTAATGAGCAGTTCTTC. Its translation is CAGGGTSNEQFF.

This chain connects TRBV18 to TRBJ2-7; tentatively, D is TRBD1 (5 bases). Trimming shortened V by 2 bases and J by 1 base, and 6 bases separated the two germline ends. Germline values: CDR1 KGHSH, CDR2 LQKENI. This CDR3 has 13 residues. This CDR3 reads CASSPDRSYEQYF. CDR3 DNA: TGTGCCAGCTCACCAGACAGATCCTACGAGCAGTACTTC. Full variable domain (outside the CDR3, taken from reference TRBV18 and TRBJ2-7): NAGVMQNPRHLVRRRGQEARLRCSPMKGHSHVYWYRQLPEEGLKFMVYLQKENIIDESGMPKERFSAEFPKEGPSILRIQQVVRGDSAAYFCASSPDRSYEQYFGPGTRLTVT.

The chain is built from TRBV4-1 and TRBJ2-3; TRBD2 agrees at 8 bases. The V and J ends lost 3 bases and 2 bases, in that order; junction bases with no gene match: 13. This CDR3 has 18 residues. Germline V lookup: CDR1 MGHRA, CDR2 YSYEKL. The CDR3 loop is CASSHRTLAAGTTDTQYF. The DNA for the CDR3 is TGCGCCAGCAGCCACAGGACACTAGCGGCGGGGACCACAGATACGCAGTATTTT.

The J gene is TRBJ2-7, the V gene TRBV25-1; TRBD2 agrees at 7 bases. Germline-derived CDR1 and CDR2 are MGHDK and SYGVNS. The CDR3 totals 14 residues. V dropped 8 bases and J dropped 6; count of bases not matched to a gene: 13. Here the CDR3 DNA reads TGTGCCAGCTGCGGAGGACTAGGATTGCGCGAGCAGTACTTC. As protein: CASCGGLGLREQYF.

The CDR3 nucleotides are TGCGCCAGCAGTCCTAAACTCCCGCGGTCCGACAATGAGCAGTTCTTC. Translated: CASSPKLPRSDNEQFF. V is TRBV10-1 and J is TRBJ2-1; no reliable D call. CDR3 length equals 16 residues. The germline CDR1 and CDR2 sequences are WNHNN and SYGVQD (reference sequence). Trimming stripped 5 bases from V and 5 bases from J, with 19 bases between.

The chain combines TRBV15 with TRBJ1-1, with TRBD1 matching over 7 bases. This CDR3 spans 15 amino acids. Germline V gene sequence: CDR1 LNHNV, CDR2 YYDKDF (reference sequence). V was clipped by 8 bases and J by 4 bases; unmatched bases: 13. The CDR3 is CATLSLTAGGTEAFF. The DNA of the CDR3 is TGTGCCACCCTGTCCCTGACCGCAGGGGGCACTGAAGCTTTCTTT.

The rearrangement joins TRBV28 to TRBJ1-2; the D is unclear. CDR3 size: 14 residues. The V gene lost 6 bases and the J gene lost 6 bases, with 17 bases spanning the gap. Germline CDR1 reads MDHEN; CDR2 reads SYDVKM. CDR3 in amino acids: CASRATGNWHGYTF. DNA of the CDR3: TGTGCCAGCAGGGCGACGGGGAACTGGCATGGCTACACCTTC.

The chain employs TRBV4-2 and TRBJ2-7; 7 bases map to TRBD2. From germline, CDR1 is LGHNA and CDR2 YNFKEQ. V shed 0 bases and J 3 bases; nucleotides not matched to a gene: 8. The CDR3 is made up of 16 amino acids. The CDR3 DNA follows: TGTGCCAGCAGCCAAGATACCAGCGGGGACTACTACGAGCAGTACTTC. It specifies CASSQDTSGDYYEQYF.

The chain employs TRBV7-9 and TRBJ2-5; possible D gene TRBD1, 6 bases. Germline CDR1 and CDR2: SEHNR and FQNEAQ (reference sequence). The V end lost 0 bases, the J end lost 11 bases, and 10 bases lay between the germline ends. The CDR3 has 12 amino acids. The CDR3 here is CASSLAGASQYF. The CDR3 nucleotides are TGTGCCAGCAGCTTAGCGGGGGCATCGCAGTACTTC.

The chain couples TRBV11-3 to TRBJ2-3; D unresolved. The CDR3 extends over 15 amino acids. Germline V gene sequence: CDR1 SGHNT, CDR2 YENEEA. With 1 base removed from V and 0 bases from J, the gap between germline ends came to 8 bases. The CDR3 reads CASSLGAASTDTQYF. In nucleotides, the CDR3 is TGTGCCAGCAGCTTAGGGGCTGCAAGCACAGATACGCAGTATTTT.

About this clone itself: A read error may produce the germline difference seen at one junction end. The rearrangement joins TRBV7-7 to TRBJ2-1; possibly TRBD2 for D (5 bases). This CDR3 is built from 15 residues. Germline V lookup: CDR1 SSHAT, CDR2 FNYEAQ (reference sequence). The CDR3 protein is CASSPSRTGYNEQFF. The CDR3 DNA follows: TGTGCTAGCAGCCCATCGCGGACTGGTTACAATGAGCAGTTCTTC.

The gene calls are TRBV29-1 and TRBJ1-1, with 7 bases matching TRBD1. In germline, CDR1 is SQVTM, CDR2 ANQGSEA. V gave up 5 bases and J gave up 1 base; unmatched junction bases: 7. This CDR3 is built from 14 residues. The CDR3 loop is CSVFSGTANTEAFF. CDR3 nucleotide sequence: TGCAGCGTTTTCTCGGGGACAGCGAACACTGAAGCTTTCTTT. Using reference TRBV29-1 and TRBJ1-1 for the parts outside the CDR3, the full variable domain is SAVISQKPSRDICQRGTSLTIQCQVDSQVTMMFWYRQQPGQSLTLIATANQGSEATYESGFVIDKFPISRPNLTFSTLTVSNMSPEDSSIYLCSVFSGTANTEAFFGQGTRLTVV.

The chain has TRBV28 and TRBJ1-2; possibly TRBD1 for D (5 bases). Germline V gene sequence: CDR1 MDHEN, CDR2 SYDVKM. The CDR3 consists of 14 residues. V lost 8 bases and J lost 0, with 13 bases in between. The chain's CDR3 is CASQVGAPNYGYTF. CDR3 bases: TGTGCCAGCCAAGTTGGGGCCCCTAACTATGGCTACACCTTC.